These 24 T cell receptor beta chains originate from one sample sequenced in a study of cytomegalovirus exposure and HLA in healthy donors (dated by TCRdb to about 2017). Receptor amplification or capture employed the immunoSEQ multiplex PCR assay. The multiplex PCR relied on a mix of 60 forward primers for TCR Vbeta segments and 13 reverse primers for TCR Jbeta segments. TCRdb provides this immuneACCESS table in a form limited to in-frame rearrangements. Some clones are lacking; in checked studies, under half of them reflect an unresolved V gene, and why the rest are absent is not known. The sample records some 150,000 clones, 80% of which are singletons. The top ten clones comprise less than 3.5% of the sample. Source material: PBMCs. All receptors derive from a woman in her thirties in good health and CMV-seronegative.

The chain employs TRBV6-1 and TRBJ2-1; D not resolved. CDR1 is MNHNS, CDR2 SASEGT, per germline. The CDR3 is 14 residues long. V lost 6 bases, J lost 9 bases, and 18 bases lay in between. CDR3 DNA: TGTGCCAGCAGCTCGACCCTTAGCTCTGCTGAGCAGTTCTTC. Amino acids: CASSSTLSSAEQFF.

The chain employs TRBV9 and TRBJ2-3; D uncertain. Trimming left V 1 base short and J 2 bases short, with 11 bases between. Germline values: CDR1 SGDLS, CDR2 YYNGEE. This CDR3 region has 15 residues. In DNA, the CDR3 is TGTGCCAGCAGCGTATCGACCGGGTACACAGATACGCAGTATTTT. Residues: CASSVSTGYTDTQYF.

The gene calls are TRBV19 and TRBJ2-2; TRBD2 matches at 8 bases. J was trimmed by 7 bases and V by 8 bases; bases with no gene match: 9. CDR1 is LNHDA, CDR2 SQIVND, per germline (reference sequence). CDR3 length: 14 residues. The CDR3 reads CASLTGGLGGELFF. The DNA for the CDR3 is TGTGCCAGTCTTACGGGAGGGCTGGGCGGGGAGCTGTTTTTT.

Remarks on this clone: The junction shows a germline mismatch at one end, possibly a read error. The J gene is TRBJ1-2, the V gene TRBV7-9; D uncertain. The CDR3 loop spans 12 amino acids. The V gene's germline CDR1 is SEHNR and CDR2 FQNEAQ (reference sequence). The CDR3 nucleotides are TGTTCCAGCAGCTTATCGCGGTATGGCTACACCTTC. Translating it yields CSSSLSRYGYTF.

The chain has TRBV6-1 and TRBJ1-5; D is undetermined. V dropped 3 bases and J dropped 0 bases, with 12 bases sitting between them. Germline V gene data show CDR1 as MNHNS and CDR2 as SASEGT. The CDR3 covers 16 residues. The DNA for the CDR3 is TGTGCCAGCAGTGAGGAGGAGACATATAGCAATCAGCCCCAGCATTTT. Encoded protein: CASSEEETYSNQPQHF.

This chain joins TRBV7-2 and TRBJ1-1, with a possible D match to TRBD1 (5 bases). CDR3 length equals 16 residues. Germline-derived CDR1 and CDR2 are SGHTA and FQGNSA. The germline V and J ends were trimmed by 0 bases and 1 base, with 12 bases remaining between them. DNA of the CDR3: TGTGCCAGCAGCTTAGCGGTGGACATCACGAACACTGAAGCTTTCTTT. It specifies CASSLAVDITNTEAFF.

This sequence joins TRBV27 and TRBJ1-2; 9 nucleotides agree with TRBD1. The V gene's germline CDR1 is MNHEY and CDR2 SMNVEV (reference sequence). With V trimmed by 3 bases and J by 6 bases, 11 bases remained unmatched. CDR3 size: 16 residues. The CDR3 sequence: CASSFQGQGKGDGYTF. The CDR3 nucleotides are TGTGCCAGCAGTTTCCAGGGACAGGGTAAGGGAGATGGCTACACCTTC.

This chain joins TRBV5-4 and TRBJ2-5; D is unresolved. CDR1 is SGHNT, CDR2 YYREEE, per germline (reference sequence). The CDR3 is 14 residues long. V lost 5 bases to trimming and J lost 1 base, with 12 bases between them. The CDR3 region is CASSSFNSQETQYF. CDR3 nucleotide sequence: TGTGCCAGCAGTTCCTTTAACAGCCAAGAGACCCAGTACTTC.

The CDR3 sequence is CASSRQVNQPQHF. CDR3 DNA sequence: TGCGCCAGCAGCCGGCAGGTCAATCAGCCCCAGCATTTT. The J gene is TRBJ1-5, the V gene TRBV4-1; no reliable D call. Looked up from germline, CDR1 is MGHRA and CDR2 is YSYEKL. V was pared by 4 bases and J by 3 bases, with 7 bases between. The length of the CDR3 is 13 residues.

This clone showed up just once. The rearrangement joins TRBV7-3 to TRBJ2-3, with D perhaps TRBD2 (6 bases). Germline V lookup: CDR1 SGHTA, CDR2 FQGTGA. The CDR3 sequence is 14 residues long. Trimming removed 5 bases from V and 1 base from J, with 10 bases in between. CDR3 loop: CASSGAGRTDTQYF. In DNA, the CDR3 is TGTGCCAGCAGCGGAGCGGGTCGCACAGATACGCAGTATTTT. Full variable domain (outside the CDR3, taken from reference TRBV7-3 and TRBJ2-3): GAGVSQTPSNKVTEKGKYVELRCDPISGHTALYWYRQSLGQGPEFLIYFQGTGAADDSGLPNDRFFAVRPEGSVSTLKIQRTERGDSAVYLCASSGAGRTDTQYFGPGTRLTVL.

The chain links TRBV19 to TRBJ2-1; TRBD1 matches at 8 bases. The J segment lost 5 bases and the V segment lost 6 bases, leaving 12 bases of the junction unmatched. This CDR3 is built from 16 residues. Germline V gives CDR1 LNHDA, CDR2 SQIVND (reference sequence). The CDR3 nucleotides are TGTGCCAGTAGCCAATATTCCGGGACAGGCAACAATGAGCAGTTCTTC. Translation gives CASSQYSGTGNNEQFF.

Written as DNA, the CDR3 is TGTGCCAGCAGCATGACAGGTAATTCACCCCTCCACTTT. Its protein product is CASSMTGNSPLHF. This rearrangement joins TRBV13 to TRBJ1-6; possible D gene TRBD1, 6 bases. V lost 5 bases to trimming and J lost 6 bases, with 8 bases between them. Germline V CDR1 and CDR2: PRHDT, FYEKMQ (reference sequence). The CDR3 contains 13 residues.

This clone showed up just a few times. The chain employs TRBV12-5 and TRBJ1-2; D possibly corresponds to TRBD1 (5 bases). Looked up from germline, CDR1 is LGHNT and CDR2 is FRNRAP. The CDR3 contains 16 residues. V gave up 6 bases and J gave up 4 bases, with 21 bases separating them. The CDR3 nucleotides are TGTGCTAGTGGCGCACGGGCCCTCGCGGGGCTCTATGGCTACACCTTC. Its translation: CASGARALAGLYGYTF. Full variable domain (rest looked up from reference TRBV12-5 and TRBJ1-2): DARVTQTPRHKVTEMGQEVTMRCQPILGHNTVFWYRQTMMQGLELLAYFRNRAPLDDSGMPKDRFSAEMPDATLATLKIQPSEPRDSAVYFCASGARALAGLYGYTFGSGTRLTVV.

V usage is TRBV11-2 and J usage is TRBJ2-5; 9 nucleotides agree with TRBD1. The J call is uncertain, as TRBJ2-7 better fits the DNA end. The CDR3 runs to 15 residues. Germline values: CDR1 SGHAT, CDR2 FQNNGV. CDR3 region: CASSRGQGQTYEQYF. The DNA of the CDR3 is TGTGCCAGCAGCAGAGGACAGGGGCAAACCTACGAGCAGTACTTC.

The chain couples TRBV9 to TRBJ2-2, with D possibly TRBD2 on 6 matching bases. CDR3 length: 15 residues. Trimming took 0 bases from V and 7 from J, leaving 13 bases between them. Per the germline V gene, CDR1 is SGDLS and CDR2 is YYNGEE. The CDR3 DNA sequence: TGTGCCAGCAGCGTAGTGGCTAGCGATCGCGGGGAGCTGTTTTTT. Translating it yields CASSVVASDRGELFF.

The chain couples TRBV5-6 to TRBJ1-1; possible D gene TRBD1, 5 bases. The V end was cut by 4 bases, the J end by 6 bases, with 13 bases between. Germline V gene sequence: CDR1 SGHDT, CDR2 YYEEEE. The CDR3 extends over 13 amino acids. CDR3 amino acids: CASSVPMGPEAFF. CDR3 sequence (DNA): TGTGCCAGCAGCGTTCCAATGGGGCCTGAAGCTTTCTTT.

The CDR3, as DNA: TGTGCCAGCAGCGTAGCTTGGCGGAGCCCCTACAATGAGCAGTTCTTC. It encodes CASSVAWRSPYNEQFF. This chain connects TRBV9 to TRBJ2-1; no clear D gene. This CDR3 contains 16 residues. Trimming shortened V by 0 bases and J by 2 bases, and 12 bases separated the two germline ends. CDR1 and CDR2 (germline): SGDLS, YYNGEE.

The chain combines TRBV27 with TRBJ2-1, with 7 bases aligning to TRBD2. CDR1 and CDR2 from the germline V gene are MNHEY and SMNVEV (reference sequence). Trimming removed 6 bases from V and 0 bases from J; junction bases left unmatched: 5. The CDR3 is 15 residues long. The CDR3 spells CASSTRGSSYNEQFF. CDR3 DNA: TGTGCCAGCAGCACGCGGGGGAGCTCCTACAATGAGCAGTTCTTC.

CDR3 loop: CASSSQGAPGTEAFF. CDR3 nucleotide sequence: TGTGCCAGCAGCTCTCAGGGGGCGCCGGGCACTGAAGCTTTCTTT. The rearrangement links TRBV11-2 to TRBJ1-1; 8 bases line up with TRBD1. Germline lookup yields CDR1 SGHAT and CDR2 FQNNGV. Trimming removed 4 bases from V and 4 bases from J; junction bases left unmatched: 8. The CDR3 extends over 15 amino acids.

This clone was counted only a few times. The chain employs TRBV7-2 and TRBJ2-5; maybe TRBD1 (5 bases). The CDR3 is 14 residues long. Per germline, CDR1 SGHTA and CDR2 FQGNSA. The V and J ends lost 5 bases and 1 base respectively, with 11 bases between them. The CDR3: CASSPRQLQETQYF. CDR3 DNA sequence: TGTGCCAGCAGCCCCCGACAGCTCCAAGAGACCCAGTACTTC.

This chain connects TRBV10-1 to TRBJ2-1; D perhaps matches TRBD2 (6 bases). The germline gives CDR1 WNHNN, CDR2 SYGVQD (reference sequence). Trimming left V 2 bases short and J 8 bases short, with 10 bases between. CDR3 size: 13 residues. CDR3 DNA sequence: TGCGCCAGCAGTGAGCCCCCGGGGGATGAGCAGTTCTTC. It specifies CASSEPPGDEQFF.

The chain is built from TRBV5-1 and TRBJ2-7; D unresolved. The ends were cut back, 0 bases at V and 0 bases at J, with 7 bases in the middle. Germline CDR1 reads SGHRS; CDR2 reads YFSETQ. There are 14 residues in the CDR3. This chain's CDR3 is CASSLVSRSYEQYF. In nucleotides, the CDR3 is TGCGCCAGCAGCTTGGTTTCGCGCTCCTACGAGCAGTACTTC.

In DNA, the CDR3 is TGTGCCAGCAGCTTAGGATACAGGGGGCAAGCTTTCTTT. Translated: CASSLGYRGQAFF. J is TRBJ1-1 and V is TRBV11-2; the match to TRBD1 covers 9 bases. Trimming removed 1 base from V and 9 bases from J; junction bases left unmatched: 3. The germline CDR1 and CDR2 sequences are SGHAT and FQNNGV. This CDR3 has 13 residues.

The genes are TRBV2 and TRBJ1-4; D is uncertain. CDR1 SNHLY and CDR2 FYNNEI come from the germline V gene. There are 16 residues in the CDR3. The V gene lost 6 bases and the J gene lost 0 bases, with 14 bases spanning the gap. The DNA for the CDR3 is TGTGCCAGCAGCCGATGGCTGATTGCAACTAATGAAAAACTGTTTTTT. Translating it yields CASSRWLIATNEKLFF.